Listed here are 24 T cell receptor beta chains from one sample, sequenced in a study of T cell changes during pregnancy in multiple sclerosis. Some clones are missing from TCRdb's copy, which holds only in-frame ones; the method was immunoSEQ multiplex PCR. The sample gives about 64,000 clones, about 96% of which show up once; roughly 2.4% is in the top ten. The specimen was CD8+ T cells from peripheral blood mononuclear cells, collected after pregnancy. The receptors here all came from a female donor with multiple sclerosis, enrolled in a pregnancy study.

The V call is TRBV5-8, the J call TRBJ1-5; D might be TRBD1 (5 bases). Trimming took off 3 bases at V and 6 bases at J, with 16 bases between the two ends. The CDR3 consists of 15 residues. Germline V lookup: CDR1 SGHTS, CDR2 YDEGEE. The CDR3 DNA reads TGTGCCAGCAGCTACCCACCATCGGGGGGTCAGCCCCAGCATTTT. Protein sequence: CASSYPPSGGQPQHF. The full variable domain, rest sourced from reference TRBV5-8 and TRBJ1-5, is EAGVTQSPTHLIKTRGQQATLRCSPISGHTSVYWYQQALGLGLQFLLWYDEGEERNRGNFPPRFSGRQFPNYSSELNVNALELEDSALYLCASSYPPSGGQPQHFGDGTRLSIL.

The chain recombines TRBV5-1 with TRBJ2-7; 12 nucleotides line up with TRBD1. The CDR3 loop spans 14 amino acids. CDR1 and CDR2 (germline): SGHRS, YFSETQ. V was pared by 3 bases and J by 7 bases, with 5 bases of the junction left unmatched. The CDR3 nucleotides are TGCGCCAGCAGCTGGGGGACAGGGGGCTTAGAGCAGTACTTC. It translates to CASSWGTGGLEQYF.

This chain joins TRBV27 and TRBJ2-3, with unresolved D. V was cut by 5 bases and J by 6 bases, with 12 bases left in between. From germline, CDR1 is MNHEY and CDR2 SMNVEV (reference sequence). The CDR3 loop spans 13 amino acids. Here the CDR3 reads CASSIGGLDTQYF. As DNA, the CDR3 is TGTGCCAGCAGTATCGGCGGTCTGGATACGCAGTATTTT.

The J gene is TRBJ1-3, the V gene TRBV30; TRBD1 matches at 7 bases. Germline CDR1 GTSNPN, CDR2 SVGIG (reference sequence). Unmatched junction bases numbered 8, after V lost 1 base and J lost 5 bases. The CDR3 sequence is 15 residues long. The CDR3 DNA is TGTGCCTGGAGTGAGACAGGGAATTCGCGAAACACCATATATTTT. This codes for CAWSETGNSRNTIYF.

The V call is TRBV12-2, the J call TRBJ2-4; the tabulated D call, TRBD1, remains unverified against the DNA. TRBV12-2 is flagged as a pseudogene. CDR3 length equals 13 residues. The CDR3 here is CARALDGQGKRYF. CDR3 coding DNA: TGTGCAAGGGCCCTTGATGGACAGGGCAAACGGTACTTC.

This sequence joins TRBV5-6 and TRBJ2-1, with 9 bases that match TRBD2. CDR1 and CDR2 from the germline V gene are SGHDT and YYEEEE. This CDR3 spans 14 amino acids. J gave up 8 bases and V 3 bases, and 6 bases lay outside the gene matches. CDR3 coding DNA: TGTGCCAGCAGCTCGGGACTAGCAGTCGATGAGCAGTTCTTC. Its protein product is CASSSGLAVDEQFF.

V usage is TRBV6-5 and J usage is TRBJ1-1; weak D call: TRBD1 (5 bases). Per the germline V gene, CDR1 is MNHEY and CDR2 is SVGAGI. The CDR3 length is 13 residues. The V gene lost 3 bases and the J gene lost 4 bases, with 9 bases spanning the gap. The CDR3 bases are TGTGCCAGCAGTTATGGGGCCGGCACTGAAGCTTTCTTT. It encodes CASSYGAGTEAFF.

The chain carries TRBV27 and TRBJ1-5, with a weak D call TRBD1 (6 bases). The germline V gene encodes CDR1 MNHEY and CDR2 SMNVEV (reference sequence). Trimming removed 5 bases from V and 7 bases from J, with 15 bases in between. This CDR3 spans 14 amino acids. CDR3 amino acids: CASSKQGSRQPQHF. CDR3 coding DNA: TGTGCCAGCAGTAAACAGGGCTCCAGGCAGCCCCAGCATTTT.

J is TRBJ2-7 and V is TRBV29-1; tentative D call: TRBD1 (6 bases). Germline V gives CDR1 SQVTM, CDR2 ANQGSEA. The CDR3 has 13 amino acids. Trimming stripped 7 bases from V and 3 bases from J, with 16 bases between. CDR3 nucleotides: TGCAGCGCCCTCCGACAGGCCGACTACGAGCAGTACTTC. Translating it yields CSALRQADYEQYF.

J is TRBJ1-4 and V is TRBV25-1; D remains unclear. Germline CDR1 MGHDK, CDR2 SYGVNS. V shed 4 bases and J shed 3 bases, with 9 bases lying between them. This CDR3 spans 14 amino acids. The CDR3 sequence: CASSAWESNEKLFF. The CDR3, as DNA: TGTGCCAGCAGTGCGTGGGAGTCTAATGAAAAACTGTTTTTT.

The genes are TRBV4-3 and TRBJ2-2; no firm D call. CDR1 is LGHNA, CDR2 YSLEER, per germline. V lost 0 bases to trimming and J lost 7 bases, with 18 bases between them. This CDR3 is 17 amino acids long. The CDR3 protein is CASSQDFYPQFGGELFF. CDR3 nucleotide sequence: TGCGCCAGCAGCCAAGATTTTTATCCCCAATTCGGCGGGGAGCTGTTTTTT.

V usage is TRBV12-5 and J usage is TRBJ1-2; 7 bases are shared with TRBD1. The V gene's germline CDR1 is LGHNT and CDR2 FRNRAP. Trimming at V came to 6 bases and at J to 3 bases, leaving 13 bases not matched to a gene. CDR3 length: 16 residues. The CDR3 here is CASGNDREPLYYGYTF. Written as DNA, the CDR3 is TGTGCTAGTGGCAACGACAGGGAGCCTCTCTACTATGGCTACACCTTC. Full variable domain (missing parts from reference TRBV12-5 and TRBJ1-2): DARVTQTPRHKVTEMGQEVTMRCQPILGHNTVFWYRQTMMQGLELLAYFRNRAPLDDSGMPKDRFSAEMPDATLATLKIQPSEPRDSAVYFCASGNDREPLYYGYTFGSGTRLTVV.

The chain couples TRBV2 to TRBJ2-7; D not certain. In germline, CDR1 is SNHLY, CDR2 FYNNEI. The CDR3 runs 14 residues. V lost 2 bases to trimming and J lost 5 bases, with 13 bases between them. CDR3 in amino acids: CASSEIPSSDEQYF. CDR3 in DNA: TGTGCCAGCAGTGAAATCCCTTCGAGTGACGAGCAGTACTTC.

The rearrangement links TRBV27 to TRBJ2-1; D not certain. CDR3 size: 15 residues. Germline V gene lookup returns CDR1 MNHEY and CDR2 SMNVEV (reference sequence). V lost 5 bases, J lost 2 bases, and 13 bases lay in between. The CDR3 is CASSPDSSPYNEQFF. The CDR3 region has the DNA TGTGCCAGCAGTCCCGACTCTTCCCCCTACAATGAGCAGTTCTTC.

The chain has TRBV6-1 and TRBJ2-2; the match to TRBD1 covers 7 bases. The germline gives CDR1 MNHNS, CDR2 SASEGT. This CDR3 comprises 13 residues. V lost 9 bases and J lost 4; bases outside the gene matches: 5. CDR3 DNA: TGTGCCAGTCAAACAGGGGCCACCGGGGAGCTGTTTTTT. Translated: CASQTGATGELFF.

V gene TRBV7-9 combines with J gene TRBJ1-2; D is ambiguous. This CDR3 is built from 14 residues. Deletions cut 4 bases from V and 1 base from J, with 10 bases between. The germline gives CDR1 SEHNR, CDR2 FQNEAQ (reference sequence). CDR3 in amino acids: CASSSLNSNYGYTF. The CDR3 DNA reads TGTGCCAGCAGCTCCTTGAACAGTAACTATGGCTACACCTTC.

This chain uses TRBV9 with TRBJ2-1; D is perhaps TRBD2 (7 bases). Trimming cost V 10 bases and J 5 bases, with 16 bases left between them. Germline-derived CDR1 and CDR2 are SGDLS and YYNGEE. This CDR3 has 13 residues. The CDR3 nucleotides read TGTGCCGGCGGGGGAGGGGGGGACAATGAGCAGTTCTTC. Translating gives CAGGGGGDNEQFF.

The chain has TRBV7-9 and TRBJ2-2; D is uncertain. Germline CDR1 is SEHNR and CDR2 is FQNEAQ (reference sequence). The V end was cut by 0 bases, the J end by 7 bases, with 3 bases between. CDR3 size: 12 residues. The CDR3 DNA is TGTGCCAGCAGCTTAGCTCTCGGGGAGCTGTTTTTT. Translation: CASSLALGELFF.

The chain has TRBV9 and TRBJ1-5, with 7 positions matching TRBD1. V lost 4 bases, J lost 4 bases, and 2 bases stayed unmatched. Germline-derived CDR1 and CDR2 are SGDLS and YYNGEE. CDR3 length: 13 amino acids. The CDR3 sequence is CASSTGQNQPQHF. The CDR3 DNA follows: TGTGCCAGCAGCACGGGACAGAATCAGCCCCAGCATTTT.

The CDR3, as DNA: TGCAGTGCTGACTATAGTGTTGAGCAGTTCTTC. Its translation is CSADYSVEQFF. The chain carries TRBV20-1 and TRBJ2-1, with TRBD2 as a possible D gene (5 bases). Looked up from germline, CDR1 is DFQATT and CDR2 is SNEGSKA (reference sequence). This CDR3 has 11 amino acids. The germline V and J ends were trimmed by 5 bases and 9 bases, with 11 bases remaining between them.

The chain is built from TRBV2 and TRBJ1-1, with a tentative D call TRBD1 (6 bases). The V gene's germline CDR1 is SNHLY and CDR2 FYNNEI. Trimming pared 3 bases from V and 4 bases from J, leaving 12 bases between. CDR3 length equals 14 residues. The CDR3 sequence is CASSDWTVPTEAFF. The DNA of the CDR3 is TGTGCCAGCAGTGACTGGACAGTGCCCACTGAAGCTTTCTTT.

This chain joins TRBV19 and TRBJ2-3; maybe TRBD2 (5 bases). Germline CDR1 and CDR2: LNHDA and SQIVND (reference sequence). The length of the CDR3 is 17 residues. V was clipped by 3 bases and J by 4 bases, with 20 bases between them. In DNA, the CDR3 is TGTGCCAGTAGTATGGCAAGCGGAGGTGGGATTGCAGATACGCAGTATTTT. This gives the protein CASSMASGGGIADTQYF. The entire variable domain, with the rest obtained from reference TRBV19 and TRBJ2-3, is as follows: DGGITQSPKYLFRKEGQNVTLSCEQNLNHDAMYWYRQDPGQGLRLIYYSQIVNDFQKGDIAEGYSVSREKKESFPLTVTSAQKNPTAFYLCASSMASGGGIADTQYFGPGTRLTVL.

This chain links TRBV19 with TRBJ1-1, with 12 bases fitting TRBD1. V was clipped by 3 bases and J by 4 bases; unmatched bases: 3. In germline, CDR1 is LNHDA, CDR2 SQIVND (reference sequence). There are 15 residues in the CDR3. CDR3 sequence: CASSMGTGGVTEAFF. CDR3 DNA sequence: TGTGCCAGTAGTATGGGGACAGGGGGCGTCACTGAAGCTTTCTTT.

In DNA form, the CDR3 reads TGCGCCAGCAGAACAGGGAGTAGTATGGGCGAGCAGTACTTC. It encodes CASRTGSSMGEQYF. V gene TRBV4-3 combines with J gene TRBJ2-7, with D possibly matching TRBD1 (6 bases). Germline lookup yields CDR1 LGHNA and CDR2 YSLEER. The CDR3 has 14 amino acids. V shed 6 bases and J shed 6 bases, with 18 bases lying between them.